This TCR beta chain was obtained from a study of T cell repertoires in aging, cancer and after chemotherapy. Study-wide background: Repeat sampling of healthy donors over several months to years showed clear clonal overlap. Findings and limits, study-wide: Rebound thymic output was suggested by rising median generation probability during chemotherapy in each cancer cohort.

The template was genomic DNA from peripheral blood, not RNA. To note about this clonotype: The antigen is not known.

Rearranged V-D-J TRB sequences were amplified with a mixed TRB-A/B primer pool. TCRdb ran MiXCR on the multiplex PCR reads and lists one entry per CDR3 protein. The sample contains under 15,000 distinct CDR3 sequences, roughly 29% of which appear only once. Trimming cost V 3 bases and J 2 bases, with 8 bases left between them. The CDR3 runs to 14 residues. Sequencing used blood. The chain carries TRBV12-3 or TRBV12-4 and TRBJ1-5, with D tentatively TRBD1 (6 bases). The source is a human donor in good health. The donor label of this sample is uncertain. The CDR3 DNA reads as TGTGCCAGCAGTTTGGAGGGGGGCAATCAGCCCCAGCATTTT. Its translation is CASSLEGGNQPQHF.